This T cell receptor (beta chain) is drawn from a study of shared clonotypes between healthy human individuals. Whole-study findings and limits: Non-shared clonotypes showed lower generation probabilities than clonotypes common to all four donors.

Each cell subset's genomic DNA was divided evenly among several immunoSEQ plates. DNA at about 0.2 ug, roughly 27,000 T cell genomes, went into sorted-subset replicate PCRs. This table comes from immunoSEQ multiplex PCR, and its TCRdb copy is limited to in-frame clones, with some not included. The data contain 2 million to 2.5 million clones, around 95% of them singletons. As for this clone: As yet, its antigen is unknown.

The CDR3 contains 13 residues. The ends were cut back, 4 bases at V and 8 bases at J, with 14 bases in the middle. Germline V gene data show CDR1 as SGHDN and CDR2 as FVKESK. V gene TRBV14 combines with J gene TRBJ1-2; D may be TRBD1 (6 bases). This clonotype was sampled from a man between 18 and 35 years old in good health. Sequenced input: naive CD4+ T cells sorted from blood. Subset: CD45RA+ positively selected. CDR3 in DNA: TGTGCCAGCAGCCCCTCGACAGGTGGCGGCTACACCTTC. Encoded protein: CASSPSTGGGYTF.